This passage covers 30 T cell receptor beta chains from one sample sequenced in a study of vaccination and CD4 T cells after COVID-19 (dated by TCRdb to 2022 to 2024). Library preparation was by PCR. Sequencing relied on an Illumina iSeq 100. TCR sequencing of DNA from cultured CD4+ T cells used the Oncomine TCR Beta short-read assay at the Johns Hopkins FTIC core. TCRdb handled the public reads itself, with Q25 trimming in fastp and clone calling in MiXCR, and kept productive beta chains. Identical CDR3 protein sequences are pooled into one entry, listed with their most common genes and DNA. The sample yields about 15,000 distinct CDR3 sequences; around 50% were counted once. The ten biggest clones cover 20% to 25% of the sample. These TCRs are of unknown antigen specificity. According to the study, the label for this sample's time point signals: late sampling 161 to 241 days after vaccination in a few convalescent patients. The treatment or condition label of this sample denotes: approximately 9-day PBMC culture with coronavirus spike peptide pools or control peptides (ViraFEST assay).

The source was CD4+ T cells from blood, cultured in vitro, collected about 7 months after SARS-CoV-2 vaccination. All receptors derive from a human donor who had recovered from COVID-19.

This chain joins TRBV7-6 and TRBJ2-1; a possible D gene is TRBD2 (6 bases). The V gene's germline CDR1 is SGHVS and CDR2 FNYEAQ. Trimming removed 5 bases at V and 8 bases at J, with 13 bases between. This CDR3 is built from 13 residues. The CDR3 loop reads CASSPRETDEQFF. DNA of the CDR3: TGTGCCAGCAGCCCTCGGGAGACCGATGAGCAGTTCTTC.

The chain uses TRBV7-3 and TRBJ2-1; no clear D gene. CDR3 size: 13 residues. Germline CDR1 reads SGHTA; CDR2 reads FQGTGA. Trimming removed 3 bases from V and 1 base from J, with 4 bases in between. The CDR3 region has the DNA TGTGCCAGCAGCTTTAGTTCCTACAATGAGCAGTTCTTC. Translating gives CASSFSSYNEQFF.

The gene calls are TRBV15 and TRBJ2-2; weak D call: TRBD2 (6 bases). V lost 5 bases, J lost 5 bases, and 12 bases lay in between. Germline values: CDR1 LNHNV, CDR2 YYDKDF (reference sequence). There are 14 residues in the CDR3. The CDR3 sequence: CATSGRERTGELFF. For the CDR3, the DNA is TGTGCCACCAGCGGACGGGAGCGGACCGGGGAGCTGTTTTTT.

This clonotype was found a few times. The rearrangement links TRBV20-1 to TRBJ2-2; 9 positions agree with TRBD2. Unmatched junction bases numbered 5, after V lost 5 bases and J lost 4 bases. The CDR3 covers 14 residues. The germline V gene has CDR1 DFQATT and CDR2 SNEGSKA (reference sequence). This CDR3 reads CSAQNSGGTGELFF. Written as DNA, the CDR3 is TGCAGTGCTCAGAATAGCGGGGGCACCGGGGAGCTGTTTTTT.

The genes are TRBV19 and TRBJ2-7, with 9 bases that match TRBD1. CDR3 length: 14 amino acids. Germline-derived CDR1 and CDR2 are LNHDA and SQIVND (reference sequence). The ends lost 4 bases at V and 5 bases at J; junction bases unmatched: 6. The DNA for the CDR3 is TGTGCCAGTAGTAGGGGACAGGGTACCCACGAGCAGTACTTC. Translation gives CASSRGQGTHEQYF.

The chain uses TRBV7-8 and TRBJ2-7; perhaps TRBD2 as D (6 bases). V lost 1 base and J lost 7, with 11 bases in between. There are 13 residues in the CDR3. In germline, CDR1 is SGHVS, CDR2 FQNEAQ. CDR3 loop: CASSLGSGVEQYF. The CDR3, as DNA: TGTGCCAGCAGCTTAGGGTCGGGGGTGGAGCAGTACTTC.

This clonotype came up a few times. J is TRBJ2-7 and V is TRBV7-3, with D perhaps TRBD2 (7 bases). Trimming cost V 1 base and J 6 bases, with 16 bases left between them. The CDR3 covers 15 residues. CDR1 and CDR2 (germline): SGHTA, FQGTGA. The CDR3 DNA reads TGTGCCAGCAGCTTAAGGGGGGGCGCAGGAGTCGAGCAGTACTTC. Translated, it gives CASSLRGGAGVEQYF.

The chain recombines TRBV6-1 with TRBJ2-7, with TRBD2 matching 11 bases. J lost 3 bases, V lost 6 bases, and 4 bases had no gene match. The CDR3 loop spans 14 amino acids. Looked up from germline, CDR1 is MNHNS and CDR2 is SASEGT. The CDR3 loop is CASSSSGRIYEQYF. The DNA of the CDR3 is TGTGCCAGCAGCTCTAGCGGGAGGATCTACGAGCAGTACTTC.

This clonotype was counted a few times. The chain recombines TRBV20-1 with TRBJ2-3; 12 bases match TRBD2. The CDR3 length is 13 residues. CDR1 DFQATT and CDR2 SNEGSKA come from the germline V gene (reference sequence). J was trimmed by 4 bases and V by 6 bases; bases with no gene match: 2. The CDR3 DNA reads as TGCAGTGCCGGACTAGCGGGATCAGATACGCAGTATTTT. Translated: CSAGLAGSDTQYF.

This clonotype has only a few counts. The rearrangement links TRBV27 to TRBJ2-7; 9 bases line up with TRBD2. Germline V gene sequence: CDR1 MNHEY, CDR2 SMNVEV (reference sequence). The CDR3 is 16 residues long. Losses at the gene ends were 6 bases for V and 5 bases for J; bases not matched to a gene: 14. The DNA of the CDR3 is TGTGCCAGCAGAACTACTACCAGCGGGAGGAAGGACGAGCAGTACTTC. Protein product: CASRTTTSGRKDEQYF.

A single count supports this clonotype. The J gene is TRBJ2-3, the V gene TRBV20-1, with 10 positions matching TRBD2. Germline CDR1 is DFQATT and CDR2 is SNEGSKA (reference sequence). This CDR3 comprises 12 residues. The CDR3 nucleotides read TGCGCTAGCGGGAGAAGCACAGATACGCAGTATTTT. This codes for CASGRSTDTQYF.

This chain connects TRBV6-1 to TRBJ2-3; TRBD2 agrees at 7 bases. V lost 2 bases and J lost 7; bases outside the gene matches: 12. The CDR3 spans 16 residues. The germline CDR1 and CDR2 sequences are MNHNS and SASEGT. The CDR3: CASSERAGVEGYTQYF. The CDR3 DNA follows: TGTGCCAGCAGTGAACGGGCGGGGGTAGAAGGGTATACGCAGTATTTT.

The J gene is TRBJ2-4, the V gene TRBV24-1, with TRBD1 matching 7 bases. Germline loops: CDR1 KGHDR, CDR2 SFDVKD. The V gene end was trimmed by 4 bases and the J gene end by 1 base; junction bases not matched to a gene: 9. This CDR3 is 17 amino acids long. The CDR3 reads CATSEPAEGAAKNIQYF. Written as DNA, the CDR3 is TGTGCCACCAGTGAACCGGCTGAGGGGGCCGCCAAAAACATTCAGTACTTC.

This chain joins TRBV24-1 and TRBJ2-1, with 8 bases fitting TRBD1. Looked up from germline, CDR1 is KGHDR and CDR2 is SFDVKD. CDR3 size: 17 residues. The junction had 13 bases not matched to a gene; V was cut back by 3 bases and J by 7 bases. The DNA for the CDR3 is TGTGCCACCAGTGATGGACAGGGTCAATCTACAGCGAATGAGCAGTTCTTC. This encodes CATSDGQGQSTANEQFF.

This chain joins TRBV7-6 and TRBJ2-5, with no clear D. V lost 5 bases to trimming and J lost 3 bases, with 10 bases between them. The germline gives CDR1 SGHVS, CDR2 FNYEAQ. The CDR3 is 13 residues long. Here the CDR3 reads CASSIRPKETQYF. In DNA, the CDR3 is TGTGCCAGCAGCATAAGACCAAAAGAGACCCAGTACTTC.

The chain joins TRBV10-3 to TRBJ2-3; TRBD1 matches 8 bases. Germline lookup yields CDR1 ENHRY and CDR2 SYGVKD. V shed 3 bases and J 2 bases; nucleotides not matched to a gene: 4. This CDR3 comprises 15 residues. The CDR3 nucleotides read TGTGCCATCAGTGACCCAGGGGGCTTCACAGATACGCAGTATTTT. As protein: CAISDPGGFTDTQYF.

This clonotype was observed a handful of times. The V and J genes are TRBV15 and TRBJ2-3; either TRBD1 or TRBD2 may fit D (5 bases each). Germline loops: CDR1 LNHNV, CDR2 YYDKDF (reference sequence). V dropped 0 bases and J dropped 11 bases, with 12 bases sitting between them. This CDR3 spans 13 amino acids. Written as DNA, the CDR3 is TGTGCCACCAGCAGAGATCAGGGAGCAGAGCAGTATTTT. It specifies CATSRDQGAEQYF.

The chain couples TRBV7-2 to TRBJ2-7; 8 bases align to TRBD2. CDR3 length: 15 residues. V shed 0 bases, J shed 7 bases, and the junction held 8 bases outside the gene matches. Germline assignment: CDR1 SGHTA and CDR2 FQGNSA. The CDR3 DNA sequence: TGTGCCAGCAGCTTAGCTCCAGCGGGAGTCGAAGAGCAGTACTTC. It codes for CASSLAPAGVEEQYF.

The chain joins TRBV20-1 to TRBJ2-1; 11 nucleotides line up with TRBD2. J was trimmed by 5 bases and V by 4 bases; bases with no gene match: 7. The length of the CDR3 is 15 residues. The germline gives CDR1 DFQATT, CDR2 SNEGSKA (reference sequence). The CDR3, as DNA: TGCAGTGCTATTCCCGGGACTAGCGGACACAATGAGCAGTTCTTC. Translation: CSAIPGTSGHNEQFF.

This clonotype showed up just a few times. The chain combines TRBV24-1 with TRBJ2-2; 7 positions agree with TRBD2. Per the germline V gene, CDR1 is KGHDR and CDR2 is SFDVKD. V was pared by 4 bases and J by 8 bases, with 6 bases of the junction left unmatched. The CDR3 is made up of 14 amino acids. CDR3 amino acids: CATSDWRGTGELFF. CDR3 nucleotides: TGTGCCACCAGTGACTGGCGGGGGACGGGGGAGCTGTTTTTT.

This clonotype occurred a few times. The chain has TRBV10-3 and TRBJ2-5; 11 nucleotides line up with TRBD2. V lost 5 bases and J lost 5; bases outside the gene matches: 7. The CDR3 is 15 residues long. Germline V gives CDR1 ENHRY, CDR2 SYGVKD. The CDR3 coding sequence is TGTGCCATCAGTATAGCGGGGGGGCGGGCTGAGACCCAGTACTTC. As protein: CAISIAGGRAETQYF.

The V and J genes are TRBV7-2 and TRBJ2-7; TRBD2 aligns across 7 bases. Per germline, CDR1 SGHTA and CDR2 FQGNSA. V was clipped by 5 bases and J by 2 bases; unmatched bases: 9. The CDR3 has 15 amino acids. The CDR3: CASSNPGLTAYEQYF. CDR3 in DNA: TGTGCCAGCAGCAACCCGGGACTAACCGCCTACGAGCAGTACTTC.

V and J are TRBV7-8 and TRBJ1-1; no firm D call. This CDR3 has 12 amino acids. V shed 5 bases and J shed 11 bases, with 15 bases lying between them. Per germline, CDR1 SGHVS and CDR2 FQNEAQ. The CDR3 loop is CASSPYSRTAFF. The CDR3 region has the DNA TGTGCCAGCAGCCCCTATTCAAGGACGGCTTTCTTT.

This clonotype was observed a handful of times. This chain connects TRBV20-1 to TRBJ2-3; D is possibly TRBD1 or TRBD2 (6 bases each). Germline V gene lookup returns CDR1 DFQATT and CDR2 SNEGSKA (reference sequence). This CDR3 is built from 17 residues. V lost 1 base and J 6 bases, leaving 23 bases between the germline ends. The CDR3 protein is CSARGVKGGHTRDTQYF. The CDR3 nucleotides read TGCAGTGCTAGAGGGGTAAAGGGGGGACACACGAGGGATACGCAGTATTTT.

The chain combines TRBV11-2 with TRBJ2-1, with D perhaps matching TRBD1 (6 bases). Germline V gene data show CDR1 as SGHAT and CDR2 as FQNNGV. Deletions cut 4 bases from V and 7 bases from J, with 11 bases between. The CDR3 loop spans 13 amino acids. CDR3 sequence (DNA): TGTGCCAGCAGCTCCGGGACATATAATGAGCAGTTCTTC. Translated: CASSSGTYNEQFF.

The chain carries TRBV2 and TRBJ2-3; 9 bases are a match to TRBD2. The CDR3 consists of 20 residues. In germline, CDR1 is SNHLY, CDR2 FYNNEI. Trimming took 4 bases from V and 0 from J; bases not matched to a gene: 17. CDR3 loop: CASSGGVLSGGHTSTDTQYF. Here the CDR3 DNA reads TGTGCCAGCAGTGGCGGGGTACTAAGCGGGGGGCACACTAGCACAGATACGCAGTATTTT.

V is TRBV7-2 and J is TRBJ1-5; D unclear. The CDR3 runs to 13 residues. Trimming shortened V by 0 bases and J by 7 bases, and 7 bases separated the two germline ends. Per germline, CDR1 SGHTA and CDR2 FQGNSA. The CDR3 is CASSLAFGQPQHF. CDR3 DNA: TGTGCCAGCAGCTTAGCCTTTGGACAGCCCCAGCATTTT.

This clonotype was counted a few times. The chain carries TRBV7-8 and TRBJ2-7, with 8 positions matching TRBD1. Germline V CDR1 and CDR2: SGHVS, FQNEAQ. The CDR3 is made up of 15 amino acids. V shed 5 bases and J 5 bases; nucleotides not matched to a gene: 11. The CDR3 loop reads CASSIQGALSHEQYF. The CDR3, as DNA: TGTGCCAGCAGCATCCAGGGGGCGCTTAGCCACGAGCAGTACTTC.

The chain carries TRBV20-1 and TRBJ2-1; D not certain. Germline V gives CDR1 DFQATT, CDR2 SNEGSKA (reference sequence). V lost 2 bases and J 7 bases, leaving 9 bases between the germline ends. CDR3 length: 12 residues. The CDR3 nucleotides are TGCAGTGCTAGATTTCCGTTGAATGAGCAGTTCTTC. Its protein product is CSARFPLNEQFF.

V usage is TRBV20-1 and J usage is TRBJ1-1; D unresolved. Germline V gene data show CDR1 as DFQATT and CDR2 as SNEGSKA (reference sequence). The CDR3 sequence is 13 residues long. The V end was cut by 4 bases, the J end by 5 bases, with 14 bases between. CDR3 bases: TGCAGTGCTATAACGGACGGCGGGACTGAAGCTTTCTTT. This encodes CSAITDGGTEAFF.